Each of the 11 T cell receptor beta chains below was sequenced from the same sample in a study of T cells in Graves' hyperthyroidism and ophthalmopathy. Template material for amplifying TCR beta CDR3 regions consisted of RNA transcripts. HTBI primers were employed in a first-round RT-PCR of the TCR CDR3. TCRdb re-derived calls from the multiplex PCR reads in MiXCR, one entry per CDR3 protein. The sample lists hundreds of thousands of distinct CDR3 sequences; 35% to 40% were seen once. What was sequenced was blood. The source of these receptors is a man between 18 and 35 years old with Graves' hyperthyroidism.

The V call is TRBV7-8, the J call TRBJ2-7, with 7 nucleotides matching TRBD1. The CDR3 consists of 12 residues. With V trimmed by 5 bases and J by 6 bases, 4 bases remained unmatched. Looked up from germline, CDR1 is SGHVS and CDR2 is FQNEAQ. The CDR3, as DNA: TGTGCCAGCAGCGGGGCAGGGGGCGAGCAGTACTTC. Translated, it gives CASSGAGGEQYF. Combining the CDR3 with reference TRBV7-8 and TRBJ2-7 gives the whole variable domain GAGVSQSPRYKVAKRGQDVALRCDPISGHVSLFWYQQALGQGPEFLTYFQNEAQLDKSGLPSDRFFAERPEGSVSTLKIQRTQQEDSAVYLCASSGAGGEQYFGPGTRLTVT.

This clonotype was seen ten or more times. The V gene is TRBV10-1, the J gene TRBJ1-1; TRBD1 aligns across 7 bases. The germline V gene encodes CDR1 WNHNN and CDR2 SYGVQD (reference sequence). The CDR3 is 12 amino acids. J lost 7 bases, V lost 3 bases, and 2 bases had no gene match. Written as DNA, the CDR3 is TGCGCCAGCAGTGACCGGGACAGTGAAGCTTTCTTT. Protein product: CASSDRDSEAFF.

This clonotype was picked up a small number of times. The CDR3 spells CASSLVGQENTEAFF. DNA for the CDR3: TGTGCCAGCAGCTTGGTTGGACAGGAGAACACTGAAGCTTTCTTT. V and J are TRBV5-5 and TRBJ1-1; 7 positions agree with TRBD1. Per germline, CDR1 SGHKS and CDR2 YYEKEE (reference sequence). With V trimmed by 0 bases and J by 1 base, 3 bases remained unmatched. The CDR3 totals 15 residues.

The chain carries TRBV29-1 and TRBJ1-2; D is uncertain. V lost 6 bases and J lost 5, with 19 bases in between. The CDR3 loop spans 14 amino acids. Germline assignment: CDR1 SQVTM and CDR2 ANQGSEA. The CDR3 here is CSVSWETDLYGYTF. The DNA of the CDR3 is TGCAGCGTCTCCTGGGAAACCGACCTGTATGGCTACACCTTC.

A few counts support this clonotype. V is TRBV5-1 and J is TRBJ1-2; 8 bases line up with TRBD1. The V gene's germline CDR1 is SGHRS and CDR2 YFSETQ. This CDR3 spans 14 amino acids. The V and J ends lost 10 bases and 3 bases, in that order; junction bases with no gene match: 11. The CDR3 spells CAGSDRGSYYGYTF. The CDR3 DNA sequence: TGCGCCGGGTCCGACAGGGGAAGTTACTATGGCTACACCTTC.

This clonotype has a handful of counts. V gene TRBV19 combines with J gene TRBJ1-5; 11 nucleotides line up with TRBD1. Per germline, CDR1 LNHDA and CDR2 SQIVND (reference sequence). V shed 6 bases and J 3 bases; nucleotides not matched to a gene: 4. The CDR3 is 15 amino acids. The CDR3 is CASSGTGGVNQPQHF. The CDR3 nucleotides read TGTGCCAGTAGCGGGACAGGGGGTGTCAATCAGCCCCAGCATTTT.

This rearrangement joins TRBV7-9 to TRBJ1-1; tentatively, D is TRBD1 (5 bases). CDR3 size: 15 residues. Germline V gene data show CDR1 as SEHNR and CDR2 as FQNEAQ (reference sequence). With 8 bases removed from V and 0 bases from J, the gap between germline ends came to 16 bases. This CDR3 reads CASSPLGLLNTEAFF. The CDR3 DNA sequence: TGTGCCAGCTCACCCCTGGGACTATTGAACACTGAAGCTTTCTTT.

This clonotype has more than one count but fewer than ten. The chain is built from TRBV7-3 and TRBJ2-6; 10 nucleotides line up with TRBD1. The V gene's germline CDR1 is SGHTA and CDR2 FQGTGA. V trimming: 5 bases; J trimming: 3 bases; junction bases outside the gene matches: 10. This CDR3 has 18 amino acids. The CDR3 protein is CASSPRGTGVVGANVLTF. DNA for the CDR3: TGTGCCAGCAGCCCCCGAGGGACAGGGGTGGTTGGGGCCAACGTCCTGACTTTC.

The chain recombines TRBV29-1 with TRBJ1-3; D uncertain. The CDR3 covers 13 residues. Germline values: CDR1 SQVTM, CDR2 ANQGSEA. V lost 6 bases to trimming and J lost 0 bases, with 9 bases between them. The CDR3 protein is CSVDGNSGNTIYF. The DNA for the CDR3 is TGCAGCGTAGATGGTAACTCTGGAAACACCATATATTTT.

This clonotype showed up many times. This chain joins TRBV2 and TRBJ1-3; no clear D gene. The CDR3 contains 15 residues. CDR1 and CDR2 from the germline V gene are SNHLY and FYNNEI. The V end was cut by 4 bases, the J end by 0 bases, with 10 bases between. The CDR3 protein is CASSATVTSGNTIYF. CDR3 DNA: TGTGCCAGCAGTGCTACAGTGACCTCTGGAAACACCATATATTTT.

The chain is built from TRBV10-3 and TRBJ1-2, with TRBD1 matching over 9 bases. Per germline, CDR1 ENHRY and CDR2 SYGVKD. After removal of 9 bases from V and 2 bases from J, the junction contained 4 bases not matched to a gene. The CDR3 extends over 13 amino acids. The CDR3: CAISGTGNYGYTF. Written as DNA, the CDR3 is TGTGCCATTTCCGGGACAGGGAACTATGGCTACACCTTC.